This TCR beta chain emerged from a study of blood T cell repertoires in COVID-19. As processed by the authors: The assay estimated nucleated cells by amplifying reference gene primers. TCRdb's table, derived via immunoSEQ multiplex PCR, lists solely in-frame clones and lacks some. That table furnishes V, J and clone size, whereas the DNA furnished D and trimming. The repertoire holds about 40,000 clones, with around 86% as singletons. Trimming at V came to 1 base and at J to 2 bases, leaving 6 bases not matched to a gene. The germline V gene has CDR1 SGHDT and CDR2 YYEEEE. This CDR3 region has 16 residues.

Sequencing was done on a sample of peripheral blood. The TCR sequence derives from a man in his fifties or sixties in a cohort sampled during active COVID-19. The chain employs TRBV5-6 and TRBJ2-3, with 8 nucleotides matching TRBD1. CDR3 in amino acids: CASSLSRTGHTDTQYF. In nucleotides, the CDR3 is TGTGCCAGCAGCTTGTCTAGGACAGGGCACACAGATACGCAGTATTTT.